These 22 T cell receptor beta chains share one sample of origin, sequenced in a study of glioma-infiltrating T cells after dendritic cell vaccination (dated by TCRdb to the mid-2010s). Libraries came from the immunoSEQ multiplex PCR assay. In its TCRdb copy, this immuneACCESS table keeps in-frame sequences only and misses some clones. Where compared with another copy, unresolved V genes explain less than half of these, and the others have no known cause. The sample records tens of thousands of clones, around 86% of which are singletons. The ten largest account for 2% to 2.5% of the sample. What the time point label conveys for this sample: after dendritic cell vaccination, including at tumor progression/relapse. Sequencing used blood, obtained after dendritic cell vaccination. These receptors originate from a human donor with glioblastoma.

This chain joins TRBV20-1 and TRBJ2-1, with a tentative D call TRBD1 (6 bases). This CDR3 region has 11 residues. The germline V gene encodes CDR1 DFQATT and CDR2 SNEGSKA (reference sequence). V gave up 5 bases and J gave up 5 bases, with 7 bases separating them. CDR3 sequence: CSAGQNNEQFF. Written as DNA, the CDR3 is TGCAGTGCTGGACAGAACAATGAGCAGTTCTTC.

The chain couples TRBV5-1 to TRBJ2-7; 9 bases agree with TRBD1. CDR3 size: 14 residues. In germline, CDR1 is SGHRS, CDR2 YFSETQ. Trimming at V came to 0 bases and at J to 4 bases, leaving 2 bases not matched to a gene. CDR3 sequence (DNA): TGCGCCAGCAGCTTGGGGGACAGGGAGTACGAGCAGTACTTC. It is translated as CASSLGDREYEQYF.

The chain employs TRBV7-8 and TRBJ2-7; D remains unclear. The CDR3 extends over 15 amino acids. V was cut by 6 bases and J by 1 base, with 16 bases left in between. Germline V lookup: CDR1 SGHVS, CDR2 FQNEAQ. The CDR3 sequence: CASRISPEDSYEQYF. DNA for the CDR3: TGTGCCAGCAGAATTAGCCCCGAGGATTCCTACGAGCAGTACTTC.

V and J are TRBV7-6 and TRBJ2-1, with unresolved D. The length of the CDR3 is 13 residues. The V end lost 3 bases, the J end lost 5 bases, and 8 bases lay between the germline ends. CDR1 and CDR2 from the germline V gene are SGHVS and FNYEAQ. CDR3 amino acids: CASSLGLNNEQFF. As DNA, the CDR3 is TGTGCCAGCAGCTTGGGCTTGAACAATGAGCAGTTCTTC.

The DNA for the CDR3 is TGCGCCAGCAGCTTAGAACAGTTATATAATTCACCCCTCCACTTT. This gives the protein CASSLEQLYNSPLHF. The chain uses TRBV5-1 and TRBJ1-6; D gene unclear. With 2 bases removed from V and 4 bases from J, the gap between germline ends came to 10 bases. CDR3 size: 15 residues. Germline V gene sequence: CDR1 SGHRS, CDR2 YFSETQ.

This chain connects TRBV7-2 to TRBJ2-5; a possible D gene is TRBD2 (5 bases). CDR1 is SGHTA and CDR2 is FQGNSA in the germline V gene. V dropped 4 bases and J dropped 5 bases, with 8 bases sitting between them. The CDR3 runs 12 residues. CDR3 sequence: CASSSPGETQYF. The CDR3 DNA sequence: TGTGCCAGCAGCTCACCGGGGGAGACCCAGTACTTC.

The CDR3 spells CATSRGMWTGGHNEQFF. The CDR3 region has the DNA TGTGCCACCAGCAGGGGCATGTGGACAGGGGGGCACAATGAGCAGTTCTTC. The gene calls are TRBV15 and TRBJ2-1, with 10 bases matching TRBD1. Germline V lookup: CDR1 LNHNV, CDR2 YYDKDF (reference sequence). This CDR3 spans 17 amino acids. With 3 bases clipped from V and 5 bases from J, the junction kept 10 bases outside the gene matches.

V is TRBV15 and J is TRBJ1-3; D uncertain. V lost 0 bases to trimming and J lost 4 bases, with 4 bases between them. This CDR3 contains 13 residues. CDR1 and CDR2 from the germline V gene are LNHNV and YYDKDF (reference sequence). CDR3 amino acids: CATSRDQGNTIYF. The CDR3 region has the DNA TGTGCCACCAGCAGAGATCAGGGAAACACCATATATTTT.

As DNA, the CDR3 is TGCGCCAGCAGCCAGGACAGAAACACAGATACGCAGTATTTT. This sequence encodes CASSQDRNTDTQYF. V gene TRBV10-1 combines with J gene TRBJ2-3; tentatively, D is TRBD1 (6 bases). The V and J ends lost 6 bases and 2 bases respectively, with 12 bases between them. Germline V gene data show CDR1 as WNHNN and CDR2 as SYGVQD (reference sequence). The CDR3 consists of 14 residues.

This clone was seen a single time. The V call is TRBV6-5, the J call TRBJ1-5; D unclear. Germline assignment: CDR1 MNHEY and CDR2 SVGAGI. Trimming cost V 2 bases and J 7 bases, with 9 bases left between them. The CDR3 loop spans 13 amino acids. The CDR3 sequence: CASSYDNQQPQHF. The CDR3 DNA reads as TGTGCCAGCAGTTACGACAACCAACAGCCCCAGCATTTT.

V gene TRBV5-1 combines with J gene TRBJ2-7; TRBD1 agrees at 9 bases. Germline CDR1 SGHRS, CDR2 YFSETQ. Losses at the gene ends were 4 bases for V and 6 bases for J; bases not matched to a gene: 5. The CDR3 has 13 amino acids. The CDR3 coding sequence is TGCGCCAGCAGCCGGGACAGGGTTTCCGAGCAGTACTTC. Translation gives CASSRDRVSEQYF.

This sequence joins TRBV7-9 and TRBJ1-2, with 7 bases that match TRBD1. Trimming took 5 bases from V and 4 from J; bases not matched to a gene: 10. This CDR3 contains 15 residues. Per germline, CDR1 SEHNR and CDR2 FQNEAQ (reference sequence). In nucleotides, the CDR3 is TGTGCCAGCAGCCGGGGCTTAGGGGGCAGCTATGGCTACACCTTC. It yields the protein CASSRGLGGSYGYTF.

The chain couples TRBV6-5 to TRBJ2-1, with 8 bases identical to TRBD2. Losses at the gene ends were 6 bases for V and 4 bases for J; bases not matched to a gene: 5. This CDR3 has 14 residues. The V gene's germline CDR1 is MNHEY and CDR2 SVGAGI. The CDR3 is CASRLSGGYNEQFF. DNA of the CDR3: TGTGCCAGCAGGTTAAGCGGGGGTTACAATGAGCAGTTCTTC.

V gene TRBV5-1 combines with J gene TRBJ2-3; 8 bases are a match to TRBD2. Germline V lookup: CDR1 SGHRS, CDR2 YFSETQ. The CDR3 totals 15 residues. The trim removed 5 bases at V and 0 bases at J, leaving 5 bases unmatched. CDR3 residues: CASSRTGGSTDTQYF. In nucleotides, the CDR3 is TGCGCCAGCAGTAGAACGGGAGGGAGCACAGATACGCAGTATTTT.

This sequence joins TRBV21-1 and TRBJ2-6; TRBD1, the D gene given by the table, was not confirmed from the DNA. TRBV21-1 is a documented pseudogene. The CDR3 length is 16 residues. CDR3 sequence: CAGWTSYSSGANVLTF. CDR3 nucleotide sequence: TGTGCCGGGTGGACATCATATTCCTCTGGGGCCAACGTCCTGACTTTC.

This clone was recorded a few times. This chain connects TRBV27 to TRBJ2-7; D remains ambiguous. The CDR3 consists of 13 residues. Germline-derived CDR1 and CDR2 are MNHEY and SMNVEV (reference sequence). The V end lost 3 bases, the J end lost 3 bases, and 9 bases lay between the germline ends. CDR3 region: CASSLRLFYEQYF. The CDR3 DNA sequence: TGTGCCAGCAGTTTGAGGCTCTTCTACGAGCAGTACTTC.

The chain has TRBV6-1 and TRBJ1-6; 8 nucleotides agree with TRBD1. The germline V gene has CDR1 MNHNS and CDR2 SASEGT. Trimming at V came to 5 bases and at J to 4 bases, leaving 4 bases not matched to a gene. The CDR3 is 15 amino acids. The CDR3 is CASSPWTGYNSPLHF. The CDR3 coding sequence is TGTGCCAGCAGTCCTTGGACAGGGTATAATTCACCCCTCCACTTT.

The gene calls are TRBV11-2 and TRBJ2-7, with TRBD1 identical over 7 bases. The CDR3 loop spans 16 amino acids. CDR1 SGHAT and CDR2 FQNNGV come from the germline V gene. The V segment lost 1 base and the J segment 9 bases; nucleotides outside the gene matches: 15. CDR3 bases: TGTGCCAGCAGCTTAGGTCCCGAGACAGGGAGTAGGGTGCAGTACTTC. Translation: CASSLGPETGSRVQYF.

The chain carries TRBV7-8 and TRBJ2-5; 16 nucleotides match TRBD2. J was trimmed by 5 bases and V by 4 bases; bases with no gene match: 7. This CDR3 is built from 17 residues. Germline lookup yields CDR1 SGHVS and CDR2 FQNEAQ. In nucleotides, the CDR3 is TGTGCCAGCAGCTCGGGACTAGCGGGGGGGTCGCGGGAGACCCAGTACTTC. Translation: CASSSGLAGGSRETQYF.

This rearrangement joins TRBV5-4 to TRBJ2-1; 9 nucleotides agree with TRBD2. The V segment lost 0 bases and the J segment 7 bases; nucleotides outside the gene matches: 5. CDR3 length: 15 amino acids. From germline, CDR1 is SGHNT and CDR2 YYREEE (reference sequence). Here the CDR3 DNA reads TGTGCCAGCAGCTTGGTTAGCGGGAGAAATAATGAGCAGTTCTTC. Encoded protein: CASSLVSGRNNEQFF.

The chain is built from TRBV27 and TRBJ1-1, with a tentative D call TRBD1 (5 bases). CDR3 length: 13 amino acids. Germline loops: CDR1 MNHEY, CDR2 SMNVEV (reference sequence). The V end was cut by 8 bases, the J end by 9 bases, with 19 bases between. Here the CDR3 DNA reads TGTGCCAGCTCCCGGCCTGCAGGGCCCAAAGCTTTCTTT. It encodes CASSRPAGPKAFF.

Here the CDR3 reads CASSRDRIYEQYF. The CDR3 DNA follows: TGTGCCAGCAGTAGGGACAGGATTTACGAGCAGTACTTC. The chain employs TRBV2 and TRBJ2-7; the match to TRBD1 covers 8 bases. Germline trimming cut 5 bases from V and 4 bases from J; bases unmatched to any gene: 4. Germline CDR1 SNHLY, CDR2 FYNNEI. The CDR3 is made up of 13 amino acids.